Listed below are T cell receptor beta chains from one sample, sequenced in a study of blood T cell repertoires in COVID-19. TCRdb's table, derived via immunoSEQ multiplex PCR, lists solely in-frame clones and lacks some. The sample includes approximately 270,000 clones, more than 80% seen only once; the top ten take approximately 4%. Sequencing was performed on PBMCs or T cells enriched from blood (not recorded which). The source is a woman aged 25-40 years with acute COVID-19. The CDR3 runs from the conserved cysteine through the conserved F or W. Fields, in order: J gene, V gene, CDR3 protein.

J: TRBJ2-3
V: TRBV29-1
CDR3: CSVDDRTKSTDTQYF

J: TRBJ1-3
V: TRBV11-2
CDR3: CASSLGVDSGNTIYF

J: TRBJ2-3
V: TRBV2
CDR3: CASNVATSTDTQYF

J: TRBJ1-1
V: TRBV5-6
CDR3: CASSFWDRGNTEAFF

J: TRBJ1-2
V: TRBV27
CDR3: CASSLTGMGAGYTF

J: TRBJ2-7
V: TRBV5-1
CDR3: CASSKGLAGESYEQYF

J: TRBJ2-1
V: TRBV27
CDR3: CASRETSGRAFYIFF

J: TRBJ2-1
V: TRBV6-5
CDR3: CASSHTTVNYNEQFF

J: TRBJ1-1
V: TRBV18
CDR3: CASSSGQGEEAFF

J: TRBJ1-2
V: TRBV10-3
CDR3: CAISEARQSGYTF